One sample yielded the 16 T cell receptor beta chains listed below, sequenced in a study of shared clonotypes between healthy human individuals. This table comes from immunoSEQ multiplex PCR, and its TCRdb copy is limited to in-frame clones, with some not included. This table has 2 million to 2.5 million clones, more than 90% appearing once. The material sequenced was naive CD4+ T cells sorted from blood. Specified subset: CD45RA+ positively selected. These receptors all come from a man aged 18-30 years in good health.

The genes are TRBV18 and TRBJ1-6; the match to TRBD1 covers 7 bases. The V gene's germline CDR1 is KGHSH and CDR2 LQKENI. The CDR3 is 15 amino acids. J gave up 7 bases and V 6 bases, and 9 bases lay outside the gene matches. CDR3 nucleotides: TGTGCCAGCTCTTTAACAGGGGTCCCAAATTCACCCCTCCACTTT. Its translation: CASSLTGVPNSPLHF.

The chain employs TRBV29-1 and TRBJ1-3, with TRBD1 as a possible D gene (5 bases). Germline lookup yields CDR1 SQVTM and CDR2 ANQGSEA. This CDR3 is 13 amino acids long. Trimming removed 6 bases from V and 4 bases from J, with 13 bases in between. The CDR3 DNA reads as TGCAGCGTGATCAGGGACCTGGGAAACACCATATATTTT. It yields the protein CSVIRDLGNTIYF.

CDR3 residues: CSVEDRGDHEKLFF. The CDR3 bases are TGCAGCGTTGAGGACAGGGGGGACCATGAAAAACTGTTTTTT. The V call is TRBV29-1, the J call TRBJ1-4, with TRBD1 identical over 10 bases. This CDR3 is 14 amino acids long. Germline V lookup: CDR1 SQVTM, CDR2 ANQGSEA. With 3 bases clipped from V and 6 bases from J, the junction kept 4 bases outside the gene matches.

The V call is TRBV4-3, the J call TRBJ1-3, with D maybe TRBD1 (6 bases). Germline V gene sequence: CDR1 LGHNA, CDR2 YSLEER. The CDR3 contains 17 residues. Trimming took off 5 bases at V and 0 bases at J, with 17 bases between the two ends. The CDR3, as DNA: TGCGCCAGCAGCTCAGGCAGGGACAACCGCTCTGGAAACACCATATATTTT. Its protein is CASSSGRDNRSGNTIYF.

J is TRBJ2-1 and V is TRBV10-3; 9 nucleotides line up with TRBD2. This CDR3 comprises 15 residues. Germline values: CDR1 ENHRY, CDR2 SYGVKD. With V trimmed by 4 bases and J by 4 bases, 5 bases remained unmatched. The DNA of the CDR3 is TGTGCCATCAGTGTAGCTAGCGGGGTTTACAATGAGCAGTTCTTC. Protein product: CAISVASGVYNEQFF.

V gene TRBV6-5 combines with J gene TRBJ2-2, with 9 positions matching TRBD2. Unmatched junction bases numbered 1, after V lost 2 bases and J lost 0 bases. The CDR3 contains 16 residues. Per the germline V gene, CDR1 is MNHEY and CDR2 is SVGAGI. The CDR3 reads CASSYGGRANTGELFF. The DNA of the CDR3 is TGTGCCAGCAGTTACGGCGGGAGGGCGAACACCGGGGAGCTGTTTTTT.

The rearrangement links TRBV4-2 to TRBJ1-1, with 8 bases fitting TRBD1. The CDR3 runs 15 residues. Germline CDR1 and CDR2: LGHNA and YNFKEQ. After removal of 3 bases from V and 1 base from J, the junction contained 4 bases not matched to a gene. The CDR3 sequence is CASSHDDRGNTEAFF. CDR3 DNA sequence: TGTGCCAGCAGCCACGATGACAGGGGGAACACTGAAGCTTTCTTT.

The chain employs TRBV7-9 and TRBJ1-6, with D possibly TRBD1 on 6 matching bases. The CDR3 consists of 14 residues. V was pared by 5 bases and J by 8 bases, with 13 bases between. The germline CDR1 and CDR2 sequences are SEHNR and FQNEAQ (reference sequence). This chain's CDR3 is CASSRGGEYSPLHF. The DNA of the CDR3 is TGTGCCAGCAGCAGAGGGGGGGAGTATTCACCCCTCCACTTT.

This chain uses TRBV13 with TRBJ2-7, with D possibly being TRBD2 (6 bases). The CDR3 extends over 14 amino acids. Trimming shortened V by 3 bases and J by 3 bases, and 12 bases separated the two germline ends. The germline CDR1 and CDR2 sequences are PRHDT and FYEKMQ (reference sequence). CDR3 in amino acids: CASSLTPGDYEQYF. The DNA for the CDR3 is TGTGCCAGCAGCTTGACTCCGGGGGACTACGAGCAGTACTTC.

CDR3 amino acids: CASSISVQNNQPQHF. CDR3 DNA: TGTGCCAGCAGTATTTCGGTACAGAACAATCAGCCCCAGCATTTT. The V call is TRBV6-5, the J call TRBJ1-5; no definite D call. V was clipped by 5 bases and J by 3 bases, with 14 bases between them. This CDR3 region has 15 residues. CDR1 MNHEY and CDR2 SVGAGI come from the germline V gene.

The V and J genes are TRBV4-1 and TRBJ2-3; 8 nucleotides match TRBD1. CDR1 and CDR2 (germline): MGHRA, YSYEKL. This CDR3 region has 18 residues. V was pared by 4 bases and J by 3 bases, with 15 bases of the junction left unmatched. The CDR3 spells CASSRTNADRVRTDTQYF. In DNA, the CDR3 is TGCGCCAGCAGCCGGACAAATGCGGACAGGGTGAGGACAGATACGCAGTATTTT.

The genes are TRBV5-1 and TRBJ2-1, with TRBD2 matching over 10 bases. The CDR3 length is 15 residues. The ends lost 4 bases at V and 0 bases at J; junction bases unmatched: 1. The germline CDR1 and CDR2 sequences are SGHRS and YFSETQ. As DNA, the CDR3 is TGCGCCAGCAGCGCTAGCGGGAGCTCCTACAATGAGCAGTTCTTC. This gives the protein CASSASGSSYNEQFF.

This sequence joins TRBV5-6 and TRBJ2-1; 10 bases line up with TRBD2. The CDR3 runs to 15 residues. From germline, CDR1 is SGHDT and CDR2 YYEEEE. V trimming: 2 bases; J trimming: 4 bases; junction bases outside the gene matches: 3. The CDR3 DNA follows: TGTGCCAGCAGCTTCACTAGCGGGGCGTACAATGAGCAGTTCTTC. Its protein is CASSFTSGAYNEQFF.

The rearrangement links TRBV6-5 to TRBJ1-2; 7 bases align to TRBD1. CDR3 size: 13 residues. In germline, CDR1 is MNHEY, CDR2 SVGAGI. The trim removed 5 bases at V and 6 bases at J, leaving 6 bases unmatched. The DNA for the CDR3 is TGTGCCAGCAGTCCGTTTGACAGGGATGGCTACACCTTC. Translated: CASSPFDRDGYTF.

The chain joins TRBV9 to TRBJ1-3; D remains unclear. CDR1 is SGDLS and CDR2 is YYNGEE in the germline V gene. V was cut by 4 bases and J by 8 bases, with 13 bases left in between. This CDR3 has 13 amino acids. In DNA, the CDR3 is TGTGCCAGCAGCCGGCGGTTGACCGACACCATATATTTT. Protein product: CASSRRLTDTIYF. Filled out from reference TRBV9 and TRBJ1-3, the complete variable domain reads DSGVTQTPKHLITATGQRVTLRCSPRSGDLSVYWYQQSLDQGLQFLIQYYNGEERAKGNILERFSAQQFPDLHSELNLSSLELGDSALYFCASSRRLTDTIYFGEGSWLTVV.

This sequence joins TRBV2 and TRBJ2-7; D might be TRBD2 (6 bases). The CDR3 sequence is 13 residues long. In germline, CDR1 is SNHLY, CDR2 FYNNEI. The V end lost 8 bases, the J end lost 6 bases, and 17 bases lay between the germline ends. DNA of the CDR3: TGTGCCAGCCAGACAGAACGGGGGTCCGAGCAGTACTTC. Translating gives CASQTERGSEQYF. Variable domain in full (rest from reference TRBV2 and TRBJ2-7): EPEVTQTPSHQVTQMGQEVILRCVPISNHLYFYWYRQILGQKVEFLVSFYNNEISEKSEIFDDQFSVERPDGSNFTLKIRSTKLEDSAMYFCASQTERGSEQYFGPGTRLTVT.